This TCR beta chain was documented in a study of T cell changes during pregnancy in multiple sclerosis. The CDR3 length is 15 residues. V lost 5 bases, J lost 6 bases, and 9 bases stayed unmatched. Germline CDR1 and CDR2: MNHEY and SVGAGI. Profiling relied on immunoSEQ multiplex PCR, and the TCRdb table lists in-frame clones only, not all of them. Among tens of thousands of clones listed, 80% to 95% were seen once. This specimen consisted of CD4+ T cells from peripheral blood mononuclear cells, obtained in the third trimester of pregnancy. This sequence joins TRBV6-5 and TRBJ1-2; 10 positions match TRBD1. This clonotype originated in a female donor with multiple sclerosis, enrolled in a pregnancy study. The CDR3 DNA reads as TGTGCCAGCAGTAAGCCCCGACAGGGGGCGGATGGCTACACCTTC. As protein: CASSKPRQGADGYTF.